The next 15 T cell receptor beta chains were all read from a single sample in a study of blood T cell repertoires in COVID-19. Libraries were prepared by immunoSEQ multiplex PCR; TCRdb keeps only in-frame clonotypes and omits some of them. This repertoire shows approximately 160,000 clones, around 81% found once; its top ten account for 10% to 15%. The specimen was peripheral blood. These receptor sequences come from a man between 65 and 85 years old who had recovered from COVID-19.

V and J are TRBV6-5 and TRBJ1-5; D perhaps matches TRBD1 (6 bases). V lost 6 bases, J lost 3 bases, and 9 bases lay in between. The CDR3 runs to 13 residues. The germline CDR1 and CDR2 sequences are MNHEY and SVGAGI. The CDR3 reads CASRDSHNQPQHF. CDR3 DNA sequence: TGTGCCAGCAGGGACAGCCACAATCAGCCCCAGCATTTT.

This clone was seen just once. The CDR3 loop reads CASSFSGNYGYTF. The DNA for the CDR3 is TGTGCCAGCAGTTTCTCGGGTAACTATGGCTACACCTTC. The rearrangement links TRBV12-3 or TRBV12-4 to TRBJ1-2; D remains ambiguous. This CDR3 has 13 residues. Trimming pared 3 bases from V and 1 base from J, leaving 6 bases between.

The chain recombines TRBV6-1 with TRBJ1-5, with no clear D. The CDR3 extends over 12 amino acids. The germline V and J ends were trimmed by 3 bases and 5 bases, with 5 bases remaining between them. Looked up from germline, CDR1 is MNHNS and CDR2 is SASEGT. DNA of the CDR3: TGTGCCAGCAGTGAGTTAGATCAGCCCCAGCATTTT. It translates to CASSELDQPQHF.

The chain carries TRBV7-8 and TRBJ2-2; 12 bases map to TRBD1. Germline values: CDR1 SGHVS, CDR2 FQNEAQ. Germline trimming cut 3 bases from V and 7 bases from J; bases unmatched to any gene: 6. This CDR3 spans 16 amino acids. The CDR3 DNA reads as TGTGCCAGCAGCTTCAGCGGGACAGGGGGCCGCGGGGAGCTGTTTTTT. Amino acid sequence: CASSFSGTGGRGELFF.

The chain links TRBV18 to TRBJ2-7; 13 bases line up with TRBD2. The length of the CDR3 is 15 residues. Per the germline V gene, CDR1 is KGHSH and CDR2 is LQKENI. Trimming cost V 5 bases and J 4 bases; bases outside gene matches: 5. The CDR3 region is CASSSGLAGVYEQYF. DNA of the CDR3: TGTGCCAGCTCATCCGGACTAGCGGGAGTATACGAGCAGTACTTC.

The chain couples TRBV2 to TRBJ2-5; 9 bases line up with TRBD1. This CDR3 contains 13 residues. V was pared by 9 bases and J by 5 bases, with 7 bases of the junction left unmatched. The germline CDR1 and CDR2 sequences are SNHLY and FYNNEI. CDR3 in DNA: TGTGCCAGTCTGGACAGGGGAGGGGAGACCCAGTACTTC. Amino acids: CASLDRGGETQYF.

The chain joins TRBV7-2 to TRBJ2-2; the D gene is possibly TRBD2 (5 bases). Trimming took off 2 bases at V and 1 base at J, with 14 bases between the two ends. Germline V gene data show CDR1 as SGHTA and CDR2 as FQGNSA. CDR3 length: 17 amino acids. CDR3 DNA: TGTGCCAGCAGCTTAAACGGTGGGAGAGGGAACACCGGGGAGCTGTTTTTT. Amino acid sequence: CASSLNGGRGNTGELFF. Full variable domain (remainder filled in from reference TRBV7-2 and TRBJ2-2): GAGVSQSPSNKVTEKGKDVELRCDPISGHTALYWYRQSLGQGLEFLIYFQGNSAPDKSGLPSDRFSAERTGGSVSTLTIQRTQQEDSAVYLCASSLNGGRGNTGELFFGEGSRLTVL.

V usage is TRBV4-1 and J usage is TRBJ1-2, with D unclear. Trimming removed 1 base from V and 4 bases from J, with 13 bases in between. Germline V gene sequence: CDR1 MGHRA, CDR2 YSYEKL. CDR3 length equals 15 residues. CDR3 DNA: TGCGCCAGCAGCCAAGTGGCAGACTCTAGCTATGGCTACACCTTC. Translation gives CASSQVADSSYGYTF.

The rearrangement links TRBV12-3 or TRBV12-4 to TRBJ1-1; D call uncertain. V lost 5 bases and J 2 bases, leaving 9 bases between the germline ends. This CDR3 comprises 13 residues. CDR3 sequence reads: CASSPAENTEAFF. DNA of the CDR3: TGTGCCAGCAGTCCCGCAGAAAACACTGAAGCTTTCTTT.

This chain joins TRBV7-8 and TRBJ1-4, with no clear D. V gave up 1 base and J gave up 7 bases, with 13 bases separating them. Germline V gene sequence: CDR1 SGHVS, CDR2 FQNEAQ. The CDR3 spans 15 residues. Here the CDR3 DNA reads TGTGCCAGCAGCTTAGGTTCCGGTTGGAGTGAAAAACTGTTTTTT. Translated, it gives CASSLGSGWSEKLFF.

The chain couples TRBV9 to TRBJ1-5; TRBD1 matches 12 bases. CDR1 and CDR2 (germline): SGDLS, YYNGEE. V lost 3 bases to trimming and J lost 4 bases; unmatched junction nucleotides: 8. This CDR3 is 17 amino acids long. In DNA form, the CDR3 reads TGTGCCAGCAGCGGGGGGACAGGGGGCGACTTAAATCAGCCCCAGCATTTT. Translating it yields CASSGGTGGDLNQPQHF.

CDR3 in DNA: TGTGCCAGCAGTTCGCTGCGGAGCACAGATACGCAGTATTTT. It is translated as CASSSLRSTDTQYF. V usage is TRBV7-2 and J usage is TRBJ2-3, with D unclear. V was pared by 6 bases and J by 0 bases, with 10 bases between. This CDR3 is 14 amino acids long. Germline V gives CDR1 SGHTA, CDR2 FQGNSA.

This clone was observed a single time. The rearrangement uses TRBV15 and TRBJ2-7; possible D gene TRBD2, 5 bases. Trimming cost V 8 bases and J 2 bases, with 13 bases left between them. CDR1 LNHNV and CDR2 YYDKDF come from the germline V gene (reference sequence). This CDR3 comprises 13 residues. The CDR3 loop reads CATSEAGPYEQYF. DNA for the CDR3: TGTGCCACCTCTGAGGCGGGTCCCTACGAGCAGTACTTC.

This clone was seen more than once but under ten times. The genes are TRBV6-2 or TRBV6-3 and TRBJ2-3; 7 positions agree with TRBD1. The CDR3 is made up of 14 amino acids. Germline CDR1 and CDR2: MNHEY and SVGEGT. With 6 bases clipped from V and 4 bases from J, the junction kept 7 bases outside the gene matches. The CDR3 region has the DNA TGTGCCAGCAGCCCAGGGACAGTATCAGATACGCAGTATTTT. Amino acid sequence: CASSPGTVSDTQYF.

The table lists this clone with a few counts. In DNA form, the CDR3 reads TGTGCCAGCAGCGTAGGTGGCGGCCTCTCTGGAAACACCATATATTTT. Residues: CASSVGGGLSGNTIYF. This sequence joins TRBV9 and TRBJ1-3; D unclear. Germline loops: CDR1 SGDLS, CDR2 YYNGEE. The CDR3 totals 16 residues. V was shortened by 0 bases and J by 0 bases, with 10 bases between the two germline ends.